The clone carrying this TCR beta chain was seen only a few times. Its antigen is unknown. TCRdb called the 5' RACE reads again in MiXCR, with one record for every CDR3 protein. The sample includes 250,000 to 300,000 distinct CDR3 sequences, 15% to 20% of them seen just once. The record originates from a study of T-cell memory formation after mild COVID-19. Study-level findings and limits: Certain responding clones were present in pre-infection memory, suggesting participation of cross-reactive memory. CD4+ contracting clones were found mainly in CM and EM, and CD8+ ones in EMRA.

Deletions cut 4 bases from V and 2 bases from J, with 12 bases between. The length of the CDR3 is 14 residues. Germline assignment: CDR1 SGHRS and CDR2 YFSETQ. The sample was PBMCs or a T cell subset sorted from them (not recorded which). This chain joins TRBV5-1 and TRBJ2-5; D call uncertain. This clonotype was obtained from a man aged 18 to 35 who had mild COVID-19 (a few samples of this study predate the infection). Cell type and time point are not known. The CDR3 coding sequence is TGCGCCAGCAGCAGGGCAGATTTACAAGAGACCCAGTACTTC. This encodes CASSRADLQETQYF.